In its sample, the clone carrying this T cell receptor beta chain was seen a few times. Its target is not known. Here the gene names and germline are mouse. The sequenced fragment ends 4 residues before the CDR3 boundary, so the rest is inferred from the germline J gene. The same CDR3 can be traced to other DNA sequences in this sample. CD4, CD8alpha, NKG2D, NKG2ACE and other markers were used to sort pooled cutaneous lymph node cells. This specimen belongs to a study of CD8+ T cells in alopecia areata. Overall study context: The authors grafted skin from 6-12-month-old C3H/HeJ donors with spontaneous alopecia onto roughly 6-10-week-old female C3H/HeJ mice.

Whole-study results and caveats: Clonality in lesional scalp, especially alopecia totalis/universalis, exceeded that of normal scalp. Relative to mice, TCR sharing across patients was less clear, a difference possibly HLA-related.

Extraction of RNA preceded its reverse transcription into cDNA, which served as the sequencing template. Clones were read by immunoSEQ multiplex PCR, and TCRdb kept only the in-frame ones, dropping some. This sample has 250,000 or so clones, each found more than once. The CDR3 length is 15 residues. Trimming removed 3 bases from V and 0 bases from J, with 13 bases in between. Germline CDR1 reads GKSSPN; CDR2 reads SITVG. This TCR derives from a C3H/HeJ mouse with alopecia areata. This line is of MHC haplotype H2-k. The rearrangement uses TRBV31 and TRBJ2-3, with D maybe TRBD2 (6 bases). Sequenced: CD4+ T cells sorted from a lymph node. The CDR3 protein is CAWSLGTPSAETLYF. The CDR3 DNA, read in part, is TGTGCCTGGAGCCTCGGGACTCCAAGTGCAGAA.